This T cell receptor beta chain was captured in a study of response to subunit inactivated influenza vaccine. Study-wide results and limits: The study's authors posited that every seasonal influenza vaccination enlists few new T cells.

Worth noting for this clonotype: Its antigen is unidentified.

The V and J ends lost 7 bases and 7 bases respectively, with 16 bases between them. This CDR3 comprises 14 residues. Germline V gives CDR1 LGHDT, CDR2 YNNKEL (reference sequence). One entry per CDR3 protein results from TCRdb running MiXCR on the RT-PCR reads. Among roughly 570,000 distinct CDR3 sequences listed, 10% to 15% were seen once. This specimen was PBMCs from blood, taken more than 35 days after vaccination. V and J are TRBV3-1 and TRBJ2-2; D remains unclear. This receptor was obtained from a man aged 50-60 years who received an inactivated influenza vaccine. This chain's CDR3 is CASTPMRTVGELFF. The CDR3 DNA reads as TGTGCCAGCACCCCGATGAGGACGGTCGGGGAGCTGTTTTTT.